A selection of T cell receptor beta chains follows, all from one sample in a study of Ad26.COV2.S vaccination and SARS-CoV-2 variants. Profiling relied on immunoSEQ multiplex PCR, and the TCRdb table lists in-frame clones only, not all of them. The data contain over 300,000 clones, about 80% of them singletons. Sample: peripheral blood, taken in a trial of Ad26.COV2.S vaccine versus placebo. These TCRs come from a person aged 18 to 59 who received the Ad26.COV2.S COVID-19 vaccine or a placebo. Both conserved end residues are trimmed from each CDR3.

j_call: TRBJ2-4; cdr3_length: 16; v_call: TRBV4-1; cdr3_aa: ASSRGIEAGRAKNIQY
j_call: TRBJ1-1; cdr3_length: 11; v_call: TRBV5-1; cdr3_aa: ASRSLEDTEAF
j_call: TRBJ1-1; cdr3_length: 13; v_call: TRBV7-2; cdr3_aa: ASSLWPQRNTEAF
j_call: TRBJ2-2; cdr3_length: 14; v_call: TRBV4-2; cdr3_aa: ASSHAGTQNTGELF
j_call: TRBJ1-6; cdr3_length: 12; v_call: TRBV9; cdr3_aa: ASSVGSGYSPLH
j_call: TRBJ1-2; cdr3_length: 15; v_call: TRBV11-3; cdr3_aa: ASTARGTILCNYGYT
j_call: TRBJ1-1; cdr3_length: 11; v_call: TRBV2; cdr3_aa: ASSDLLDIEAF
j_call: TRBJ2-5; cdr3_length: 13; v_call: TRBV7-8; cdr3_aa: ASSLGGGTPGTQY
j_call: TRBJ2-5; cdr3_length: 13; v_call: TRBV5-1; cdr3_aa: ASSLQQGARETQY
j_call: TRBJ1-4; cdr3_length: 11; v_call: TRBV5-4; cdr3_aa: ASSTDRGEKLF
j_call: TRBJ2-1; cdr3_length: 13; v_call: TRBV11-2; cdr3_aa: ASSFTSGNYNEQF
j_call: TRBJ2-3; cdr3_length: 15; v_call: TRBV5-1; cdr3_aa: ASSLARTGGRTDTQY
j_call: TRBJ2-1; cdr3_length: 13; v_call: TRBV28; cdr3_aa: ASSEAGATYNEQF
j_call: TRBJ2-7; cdr3_length: 12; v_call: TRBV12-5; cdr3_aa: ASGLGQGLYEQY
j_call: TRBJ2-1; cdr3_length: 13; v_call: TRBV28; cdr3_aa: ASSEAGGRDNEQF
j_call: TRBJ1-1; cdr3_length: 11; v_call: TRBV27; cdr3_aa: ASSFSWGTEAF
j_call: TRBJ1-1; cdr3_length: 11; v_call: TRBV11-2; cdr3_aa: ASHGGVWTEAF
j_call: TRBJ2-7; cdr3_length: 14; v_call: TRBV5-1; cdr3_aa: ASSFPLAGGTYEQY
j_call: TRBJ1-2; cdr3_length: 14; v_call: TRBV18; cdr3_aa: ASTTARTGGGYGYT
j_call: TRBJ1-4; cdr3_length: 13; v_call: TRBV4-2; cdr3_aa: ASSQFRANNEKLF
j_call: TRBJ2-7; cdr3_length: 16; v_call: TRBV19; cdr3_aa: ASSSDLAGGPFSYEQY
j_call: TRBJ1-2; cdr3_length: 12; v_call: TRBV6-6; cdr3_aa: ASSYSKSKDGYT
j_call: TRBJ1-4; cdr3_length: 13; v_call: TRBV15; cdr3_aa: ATSRGGATNEKLF
j_call: TRBJ1-2; cdr3_length: 9; v_call: TRBV12-3/TRBV12-4; cdr3_aa: ASSTDYGYT
j_call: TRBJ2-5; cdr3_length: 13; v_call: TRBV5-1; cdr3_aa: ASSPGRTNQETQY
j_call: TRBJ1-2; cdr3_length: 11; v_call: TRBV7-9; cdr3_aa: ASSMWTNYGYT
j_call: TRBJ1-1; cdr3_length: 16; v_call: TRBV7-9; cdr3_aa: ASSFRGERGRAGLGAF
j_call: TRBJ2-3; cdr3_length: 15; v_call: TRBV9; cdr3_aa: ASSANGGSRLTDTQY
j_call: TRBJ2-7; cdr3_length: 15; v_call: TRBV5-1; cdr3_aa: ASSGLGSTGGANEQY
j_call: TRBJ2-5; cdr3_length: 11; v_call: TRBV2; cdr3_aa: ASISGGEETQY
j_call: TRBJ1-1; cdr3_length: 9; v_call: TRBV19; cdr3_aa: ASSADLRAF
j_call: TRBJ1-1; cdr3_length: 13; v_call: TRBV28; cdr3_aa: ASSLAQGGNTEAF
j_call: TRBJ2-5; cdr3_length: 12; v_call: TRBV5-5; cdr3_aa: ASDLAGVQETQY
j_call: TRBJ2-7; cdr3_length: 14; v_call: TRBV4-2; cdr3_aa: ASSQVGTGGRYEQY
j_call: TRBJ2-1; cdr3_length: 12; v_call: TRBV10-2; cdr3_aa: ASSWGRVYNEQF
j_call: TRBJ2-2; cdr3_length: 13; v_call: TRBV3-1/TRBV3-2; cdr3_aa: ASSQKGANTGELF
j_call: TRBJ2-2; cdr3_length: 13; v_call: TRBV5-1; cdr3_aa: ASRPLYLRTGELF
j_call: TRBJ1-1; cdr3_length: 10; v_call: TRBV28; cdr3_aa: ASSLTGTEAF
j_call: TRBJ2-7; cdr3_length: 13; v_call: TRBV6-1; cdr3_aa: ASSLDRARGWEQY
j_call: TRBJ2-7; cdr3_length: 13; v_call: TRBV6-5; cdr3_aa: ASRWTSGSSYEQY
j_call: TRBJ2-2; cdr3_length: 14; v_call: TRBV10-3; cdr3_aa: AISDGQGGHTGELF
j_call: TRBJ1-2; cdr3_length: 11; v_call: TRBV18; cdr3_aa: ASSPDSLGGYT
j_call: TRBJ2-7; cdr3_length: 11; v_call: TRBV5-4; cdr3_aa: ASQGASSYEQY
j_call: TRBJ2-7; cdr3_length: 12; v_call: TRBV6-5; cdr3_aa: ASSYSRTGGEQY
j_call: TRBJ2-7; cdr3_length: 12; v_call: TRBV7-9; cdr3_aa: ASRRSQGTDEQY
j_call: TRBJ1-1; cdr3_length: 12; v_call: TRBV6-2/TRBV6-3; cdr3_aa: ASSYGRVNTEAF
j_call: TRBJ2-7; cdr3_length: 8; v_call: TRBV29-1; cdr3_aa: SVGSYEQY
j_call: TRBJ2-5; cdr3_length: 12; v_call: TRBV6-1; cdr3_aa: ASSELGRAETQY
j_call: TRBJ1-1; cdr3_length: 14; v_call: TRBV19; cdr3_aa: ASSSPRRGMNTEAF
j_call: TRBJ1-2; cdr3_length: 10; v_call: TRBV2; cdr3_aa: ASSDGRGGYT
j_call: TRBJ2-1; cdr3_length: 13; v_call: TRBV5-1; cdr3_aa: ASTELAGAYNEQF
j_call: TRBJ1-5; cdr3_length: 10; v_call: TRBV12-3/TRBV12-4; cdr3_aa: ASGRDDQPQH
j_call: TRBJ2-1; cdr3_length: 10; v_call: TRBV27; cdr3_aa: ASSLVGWEQF
j_call: TRBJ2-5; cdr3_length: 11; v_call: TRBV7-3; cdr3_aa: ASAPGLRETQY
j_call: TRBJ1-1; cdr3_length: 16; v_call: TRBV2; cdr3_aa: ASSEARTGMGLNTEAF
j_call: TRBJ1-2; cdr3_length: 13; v_call: TRBV6-5; cdr3_aa: ASSPGAFTNYGYT
j_call: TRBJ2-2; cdr3_length: 14; v_call: TRBV7-9; cdr3_aa: ASSLLGQGNTGELF
j_call: TRBJ2-3; cdr3_length: 14; v_call: TRBV7-2; cdr3_aa: ASSPRLAGVTDTQY